The present T cell receptor (beta chain) was sequenced within a study of blood T cell repertoires in COVID-19. Study as a whole: Samples representing acute and convalescent COVID-19 were sourced from the United States, Italy and Spain.

Measured with immunoSEQ multiplex PCR; TCRdb has only the in-frame clones, and not every one. Counted here are roughly 150,000 clones, approximately 90% occurring once; the ten biggest clones make up about 2.5%. This clone was counted a single time. V shed 4 bases, J shed 6 bases, and the junction held 4 bases outside the gene matches. In germline, CDR1 is SGHDT, CDR2 YYEEEE. CDR3 length equals 13 residues. The source is a man aged 18-30 years with acute or convalescent COVID-19. Sequenced input: peripheral blood. The chain has TRBV5-6 and TRBJ1-2; 9 bases align to TRBD1. The CDR3 spells CASSQDRGHGYTF. For the CDR3, the DNA is TGTGCCAGCAGCCAGGACAGGGGACATGGCTACACCTTC.